This record covers a single T cell receptor (beta chain). Antigen unknown. The data derive from a study of T cell responses to AZD1222 COVID-19 vaccine. Sequencing used immunoSEQ multiplex PCR; TCRdb keeps in-frame clones, though not all of them. The sample carries 120,000 or so clones, roughly 82% recorded once. Study observations and caveats: With two AZD1222 doses given, Spike-specific TCR breadth and depth both rose. Donors in the cohort were predominantly white British and more often female, and clonal diversity was possibly underestimated. Spike regions recognized by vaccine-associated CD4 TCRs spanned the protein, led by 160-218 and 743-854. It was only after the peak T cell response that any repertoires were sampled.

Specimen: peripheral blood, collected 28 days after the second AZD1222 dose. This TCR was recovered from an adult who received the AZD1222 COVID-19 vaccine.

The CDR3 region has the DNA TGTGCCAGCAGCTCGGGACAAGGGAAACCTAGCACAGATACGCAGTATTTT. It specifies CASSSGQGKPSTDTQYF. This chain uses TRBV11-3 with TRBJ2-3, with D perhaps TRBD1 (6 bases). Per germline, CDR1 SGHNT and CDR2 YENEEA. The V gene lost 4 bases and the J gene lost 0 bases, with 17 bases spanning the gap. CDR3 length: 17 residues.